This TCR beta chain was recovered during a study of blood T cells in healthy people across ages. This clonotype was recorded many times. A second PCR of about 6 to 12 cycles used a sample-barcoded 5' primer and a J-beta primer mix. The authors tagged each cDNA molecule using a template-switch adaptor with 12 random nucleotides. Each CDR3 protein gets one entry after TCRdb re-called the 5' RACE reads with MiXCR. The table shows some 900,000 distinct CDR3 sequences, with about 28% occurring only once. Staff drew ten milliliters of peripheral blood from each donor. This CDR3 comprises 15 residues. The trim removed 3 bases at V and 2 bases at J, leaving 8 bases unmatched. Per germline, CDR1 DFQATT and CDR2 SNEGSKA (reference sequence).

Sequencing was performed on blood. The clonotype comes from a woman aged 80 or older in good health. The rearrangement uses TRBV20-1 and TRBJ2-5; 8 nucleotides align to TRBD2. CDR3 in DNA: TGCAGTGCTAGTCATCGGGGGGGCTTTCAAGAGACCCAGTACTTC. This encodes CSASHRGGFQETQYF.